The clone carrying this T cell receptor beta chain was detected only once. As processed by the authors: Reference gene primers were amplified, and this amplification served to estimate nucleated cell counts. The method was immunoSEQ multiplex PCR; TCRdb's version includes in-frame clones alone and lacks a portion of them. V and J calls and clone size are those listed in that table; D and trimming were worked out from the DNA. The profile shows 100,000 or so clones, roughly 84% of them singletons. This sample was taken from a study of blood T cell repertoires in COVID-19. The wider study: Donors in the United States, Italy and Spain gave samples during acute or convalescent COVID-19. The analysed material was cDNA or gDNA that came from T cells, B-cell-depleted T cells, or PBMCs.

Germline trimming cut 5 bases from V and 1 base from J; bases unmatched to any gene: 5. CDR1 and CDR2 from the germline V gene are SGHAT and FQNNGV. CDR3 length equals 15 residues. The sequence was collected from a man between 65 and 85 years old with active or convalescent COVID-19. This rearrangement joins TRBV11-2 to TRBJ2-3; 8 bases map to TRBD2. The sequencing input was peripheral blood. The CDR3 DNA sequence: TGTGCCAGCAGCCCGCGGGGGGCCGGCACAGATACGCAGTATTTT. Protein sequence: CASSPRGAGTDTQYF.